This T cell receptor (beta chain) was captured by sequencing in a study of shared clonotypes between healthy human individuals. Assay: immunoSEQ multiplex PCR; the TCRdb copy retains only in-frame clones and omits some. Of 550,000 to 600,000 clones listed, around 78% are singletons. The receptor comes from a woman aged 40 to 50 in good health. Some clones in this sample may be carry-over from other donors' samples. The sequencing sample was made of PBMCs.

CDR3 protein: CAHPVGGGAYEQYF. The CDR3 DNA follows: TGTGCCCACCCCGTGGGGGGGGGCGCCTACGAGCAGTACTTC. This sequence joins TRBV5-3 and TRBJ2-7; TRBD2 might be the D (7 bases). Being an ORF, TRBV5-3 has a function that is uncertain. With 10 bases removed from V and 2 bases from J, the gap between germline ends came to 19 bases. The CDR3 totals 14 residues.